The 16 T cell receptor beta chains below come from one sample, sequenced in a study of T cell changes during pregnancy in multiple sclerosis. Sequencing was performed with immunoSEQ multiplex PCR; in TCRdb, only in-frame clones are kept and a portion is missing. The sample gives about 47,000 clones, nearly 95% of which show up once; 0.99% is in the top ten. The material sequenced was peripheral blood, taken after pregnancy. These receptors all come from a female donor with multiple sclerosis, enrolled in a pregnancy study.

The V gene is TRBV9, the J gene TRBJ2-5; tentatively, D is TRBD2 (5 bases). The CDR3 totals 17 residues. The V end lost 4 bases, the J end lost 6 bases, and 25 bases lay between the germline ends. Germline V gene lookup returns CDR1 SGDLS and CDR2 YYNGEE. CDR3 bases: TGTGCCAGCAGCCCCTCCCCCGCCGCAAGGGTAGCGCAGACCCAGTACTTC. Translating it yields CASSPSPAARVAQTQYF.

This clone was seen just once. The rearrangement uses TRBV2 and TRBJ1-1, with D maybe TRBD1 (5 bases). Trimming took 3 bases from V and 11 from J, leaving 16 bases between them. The CDR3 is made up of 13 amino acids. From germline, CDR1 is SNHLY and CDR2 FYNNEI. The chain's CDR3 is CASSEAGRGSAFF. In DNA, the CDR3 is TGTGCCAGCAGTGAGGCAGGGCGGGGGTCGGCTTTCTTT.

This clone was seen just once. The chain combines TRBV18 with TRBJ2-3; 7 bases match TRBD1. This CDR3 has 14 amino acids. Germline V gene sequence: CDR1 KGHSH, CDR2 LQKENI. With V trimmed by 3 bases and J by 10 bases, 10 bases remained unmatched. CDR3 in amino acids: CASSPSDQGVAQYF. In DNA form, the CDR3 reads TGTGCCAGCTCACCCTCAGATCAGGGGGTCGCGCAGTATTTT.

The chain couples TRBV27 to TRBJ1-6; 8 positions agree with TRBD1. The V segment lost 1 base and the J segment 10 bases; nucleotides outside the gene matches: 6. Per the germline V gene, CDR1 is MNHEY and CDR2 is SMNVEV (reference sequence). The CDR3 runs to 15 residues. CDR3 sequence (DNA): TGTGCCAGCAGTTTATTGGTTCAGGGGGCCTCACCCCTCCACTTT. This encodes CASSLLVQGASPLHF.

This sequence joins TRBV25-1 and TRBJ1-1; 9 bases fit TRBD1. Germline V lookup: CDR1 MGHDK, CDR2 SYGVNS. CDR3 size: 13 residues. Unmatched junction bases numbered 3, after V lost 6 bases and J lost 4 bases. CDR3 coding DNA: TGTGCCAGCAGCCGACAGGGGGGCACTGAAGCTTTCTTT. Translation: CASSRQGGTEAFF.

As to this clone: One end of the junction does not line up with germline, which may come from a read error. V gene TRBV7-7 combines with J gene TRBJ2-5; 10 bases fit TRBD2. Germline V CDR1 and CDR2: SSHAT, FNYEAQ (reference sequence). CDR3 size: 15 residues. The CDR3 nucleotides are TGTGCTAGCAGCTTAACTAGCGGGGAAAGTGAGACCCAGTACTTC. Residues: CASSLTSGESETQYF.

V usage is TRBV4-1 and J usage is TRBJ1-1; D perhaps matches TRBD1 (6 bases). CDR3 length: 16 amino acids. From germline, CDR1 is MGHRA and CDR2 YSYEKL. Between the trimmed V and J ends, which lost 1 base and 8 bases, there was a span of 20 bases. The CDR3 here is CASSQGARATGEEAFF. CDR3 coding DNA: TGCGCCAGCAGCCAAGGGGCTAGGGCGACAGGAGAAGAAGCTTTCTTT.

The CDR3, as DNA: TGTGCCAGCAGCGTAGACCCGTCTATGGGCTACACCTTC. This encodes CASSVDPSMGYTF. The J gene is TRBJ1-2, the V gene TRBV9; no firm D call. The CDR3 is 13 amino acids. The V and J ends lost 0 bases and 8 bases respectively, with 11 bases between them. CDR1 is SGDLS, CDR2 YYNGEE, per germline.

CDR3 residues: CAISGAAPSASSYNEQFF. CDR3 nucleotide sequence: TGTGCCATCAGTGGCGCGGCTCCTAGCGCCAGCTCCTACAATGAGCAGTTCTTC. The rearrangement links TRBV10-3 to TRBJ2-1; tentative D call: TRBD2 (6 bases). The CDR3 extends over 18 amino acids. The germline gives CDR1 ENHRY, CDR2 SYGVKD. V gave up 4 bases and J gave up 0 bases, with 19 bases separating them.

This chain connects TRBV4-3 to TRBJ2-3, with 8 bases that match TRBD1. V was pared by 0 bases and J by 2 bases, with 7 bases of the junction left unmatched. The germline V gene encodes CDR1 LGHNA and CDR2 YSLEER. The CDR3 length is 17 residues. The CDR3 bases are TGCGCCAGCAGCCAAGAGTGGTGGCAGGGGGCCACAGATACGCAGTATTTT. This sequence encodes CASSQEWWQGATDTQYF.

The V and J genes are TRBV6-5 and TRBJ1-5, with D tentatively TRBD1 (5 bases). CDR3 length: 16 residues. Trimming cost V 2 bases and J 2 bases, with 13 bases left between them. Germline lookup yields CDR1 MNHEY and CDR2 SVGAGI. CDR3 sequence: CASSYLTAGRNQPQHF. As DNA, the CDR3 is TGTGCCAGCAGTTACCTTACCGCGGGACGCAATCAGCCCCAGCATTTT.

This chain uses TRBV5-5 with TRBJ1-2; the D is unclear. Between the trimmed V and J ends, which lost 1 base and 4 bases, there was a span of 8 bases. CDR1 is SGHKS and CDR2 is YYEKEE in the germline V gene (reference sequence). The CDR3 spans 13 residues. In DNA form, the CDR3 reads TGTGCCAGCAGCTTGAACGGGATCTATGGCTACACCTTC. Amino acids: CASSLNGIYGYTF.

The chain has TRBV10-1 and TRBJ1-4; the match to TRBD1 covers 7 bases. CDR3 length: 14 residues. The junction had 8 bases not matched to a gene; V was cut back by 10 bases and J by 3 bases. Germline V gene lookup returns CDR1 WNHNN and CDR2 SYGVQD (reference sequence). Written as DNA, the CDR3 is TGCGCCACCGCTGGGACAGATCCTAATGAAAAACTGTTTTTT. This encodes CATAGTDPNEKLFF.

The chain uses TRBV5-4 and TRBJ2-5; 9 positions agree with TRBD1. This CDR3 contains 13 residues. Losses at the gene ends were 4 bases for V and 5 bases for J; bases not matched to a gene: 3. Germline assignment: CDR1 SGHNT and CDR2 YYREEE (reference sequence). In DNA, the CDR3 is TGTGCCAGCAGCCGGACAGGGGTGGAGACCCAGTACTTC. Amino acids: CASSRTGVETQYF.

V is TRBV18 and J is TRBJ2-2; TRBD2 matches at 10 bases. CDR3 length: 16 amino acids. The trim removed 3 bases at V and 4 bases at J, leaving 5 bases unmatched. Germline CDR1 KGHSH, CDR2 LQKENI. In DNA form, the CDR3 reads TGTGCCAGCTCACCCCGGAGCGGGGGGGTCACCGGGGAGCTGTTTTTT. It specifies CASSPRSGGVTGELFF.

The genes are TRBV7-3 and TRBJ1-1; D unclear. Between the trimmed V and J ends, which lost 5 bases and 1 base, there was a span of 11 bases. Per the germline V gene, CDR1 is SGHTA and CDR2 is FQGTGA. The CDR3 consists of 14 residues. The CDR3: CASSPRGGNTEAFF. The CDR3 DNA sequence: TGTGCCAGCAGCCCCCGGGGAGGGAACACTGAAGCTTTCTTT. The full variable domain, with the rest looked up from reference TRBV7-3 and TRBJ1-1, is GAGVSQTPSNKVTEKGKYVELRCDPISGHTALYWYRQSLGQGPEFLIYFQGTGAADDSGLPNDRFFAVRPEGSVSTLKIQRTERGDSAVYLCASSPRGGNTEAFFGQGTRLTVV.